Detailed here is one T cell receptor beta chain. Its antigen remains unknown. Time point meaning: newly diagnosed, previously untreated cHL patient sample. The authors used newly diagnosed, untreated classical Hodgkin lymphoma PBMCs as comparison. The data stem from a study of PD-1 blockade in classical Hodgkin lymphoma. Findings of the study overall: Undefined causes, possibly disease activity or prior therapy, underlie the repertoire differences. Baseline TCR diversity was reportedly lower in newly diagnosed patients than in healthy donors. It was reported as lower still in relapsed/refractory patients.

Assay: immunoSEQ multiplex PCR; the TCRdb copy retains only in-frame clones and omits some. The sample contains roughly 17,000 clones, roughly 90% of which appear only once. CDR1 is SGHDT and CDR2 is YYEEEE in the germline V gene. CDR3 size: 13 residues. V dropped 2 bases and J dropped 7; count of bases not matched to a gene: 2. What was sequenced was peripheral blood mononuclear cells (PBMCs). This sequence was found in a human donor with classical Hodgkin lymphoma. The rearrangement joins TRBV5-6 to TRBJ2-7; 11 bases line up with TRBD2. CDR3 sequence reads: CASSFTSGSEQYF. The DNA of the CDR3 is TGTGCCAGCAGCTTTACTAGCGGGAGTGAGCAGTACTTC.